Below, 32 T cell receptor beta chains from the same sample are listed, as sequenced in a study of T cell responses to AZD1222 COVID-19 vaccine. Assay: immunoSEQ multiplex PCR; the TCRdb copy retains only in-frame clones and omits some. There are more than 150,000 clones in the sample; almost 90% occur only once, and 0.49% lies in the top ten. The source was peripheral blood, collected on day 0 of AZD1222 vaccination. The receptors derive from an adult in good health.

The chain combines TRBV4-2 with TRBJ2-1; D is uncertain. Germline assignment: CDR1 LGHNA and CDR2 YNFKEQ. This CDR3 comprises 13 residues. With 0 bases removed from V and 8 bases from J, the gap between germline ends came to 8 bases. The CDR3 nucleotides read TGTGCCAGCAGCCAAGATATCCCCCATGAGCAGTTCTTC. Translation: CASSQDIPHEQFF.

The V and J genes are TRBV12-5 and TRBJ1-2; 9 bases align to TRBD1. V trimming: 3 bases; J trimming: 7 bases; junction bases outside the gene matches: 9. This CDR3 spans 15 amino acids. Germline lookup yields CDR1 LGHNT and CDR2 FRNRAP. For the CDR3, the DNA is TGTGCTAGTGGTTTCCCCGGGACAGGGATTGGTGGCTACACCTTC. Amino acids: CASGFPGTGIGGYTF.

This clone was detected only a few times. This rearrangement joins TRBV5-1 to TRBJ1-6; no definite D call. This CDR3 is built from 15 residues. Germline V CDR1 and CDR2: SGHRS, YFSETQ. V lost 5 bases and J lost 5, with 14 bases in between. The DNA for the CDR3 is TGCGCCAGCAGGGACGCCGGACTCAATAATTCACCCCTCCACTTT. Encoded protein: CASRDAGLNNSPLHF.

The genes are TRBV5-1 and TRBJ1-1; D is unclear. Trimming removed 0 bases from V and 3 bases from J, with 6 bases in between. Germline V gives CDR1 SGHRS, CDR2 YFSETQ. The CDR3 is 13 residues long. The CDR3 DNA is TGCGCCAGCAGCTTGGACGGTCACACTGAAGCTTTCTTT. It codes for CASSLDGHTEAFF.

The chain links TRBV9 to TRBJ2-7; D may be TRBD1 (6 bases). V lost 4 bases, J lost 0 bases, and 14 bases lay in between. Germline assignment: CDR1 SGDLS and CDR2 YYNGEE. This CDR3 comprises 15 residues. For the CDR3, the DNA is TGTGCCAGCAGCCCCCGACAGGTAAACTCCTACGAGCAGTACTTC. Protein product: CASSPRQVNSYEQYF.

The chain recombines TRBV9 with TRBJ2-1; D not resolved. CDR1 and CDR2 (germline): SGDLS, YYNGEE. V lost 1 base and J 0 bases, leaving 20 bases between the germline ends. The CDR3 sequence is 19 residues long. CDR3 in DNA: TGTGCCAGCAGCGTAAGCCCCATGAATGGGGTTCCCTCCTACAATGAGCAGTTCTTC. This encodes CASSVSPMNGVPSYNEQFF.

CDR3 residues: CASSPRLAGLSYEQYF. The CDR3 nucleotides read TGTGCCAGCTCACCACGACTAGCGGGGCTCTCCTACGAGCAGTACTTC. V gene TRBV18 combines with J gene TRBJ2-7, with TRBD2 matching over 11 bases. The J segment lost 0 bases and the V segment lost 1 base, leaving 2 bases of the junction unmatched. CDR1 is KGHSH, CDR2 LQKENI, per germline. The CDR3 runs to 16 residues. Filled out from reference TRBV18 and TRBJ2-7, the complete variable domain reads NAGVMQNPRHLVRRRGQEARLRCSPMKGHSHVYWYRQLPEEGLKFMVYLQKENIIDESGMPKERFSAEFPKEGPSILRIQQVVRGDSAAYFCASSPRLAGLSYEQYFGPGTRLTVT.

This clone was seen more than once but under ten times. V and J are TRBV3-1 (or the pseudogene TRBV3-2) and TRBJ1-1; tentative D call: TRBD1 (6 bases). There are 13 residues in the CDR3. Trimming shortened V by 8 bases and J by 5 bases, and 15 bases separated the two germline ends. Germline CDR1 is LGHDT and CDR2 is YNNKEL (reference sequence). The chain's CDR3 is CASARGQGTEAFF. CDR3 DNA sequence: TGTGCCAGCGCCCGGGGCCAGGGGACTGAAGCTTTCTTT.

The chain's CDR3 is CASSSDRDTEAFF. CDR3 coding DNA: TGTGCCAGCAGTTCAGACAGAGACACTGAAGCTTTCTTT. The chain couples TRBV28 to TRBJ1-1, with D perhaps TRBD1 (5 bases). Looked up from germline, CDR1 is MDHEN and CDR2 is SYDVKM. The CDR3 sequence is 13 residues long. Trimming left V 4 bases short and J 3 bases short, with 9 bases between.

V usage is TRBV3-1 (or the pseudogene TRBV3-2) and J usage is TRBJ1-3; D not resolved. V shed 0 bases and J shed 3 bases, with 9 bases lying between them. The germline V gene has CDR1 LGHDT and CDR2 YNNKEL (reference sequence). The CDR3 has 15 residues. The CDR3 DNA follows: TGTGCCAGCAGCCAAGAAACGGGCCTTGGAAACACCATATATTTT. Translated, it gives CASSQETGLGNTIYF.

This chain joins TRBV25-1 and TRBJ2-3; weak D call: TRBD2 (6 bases). CDR3 length: 16 residues. Trimming left V 10 bases short and J 5 bases short, with 25 bases between. Germline V gives CDR1 MGHDK, CDR2 SYGVNS. The CDR3 DNA reads as TGTGCCACGGAGGGCCTAACCTACCTAGCAGAAGATACGCAGTATTTT. Encoded protein: CATEGLTYLAEDTQYF. Full variable domain (remainder filled in from reference TRBV25-1 and TRBJ2-3): EADIYQTPRYLVIGTGKKITLECSQTMGHDKMYWYQQDPGMELHLIHYSYGVNSTEKGDLSSESTVSRIRTEHFPLTLESARPSHTSQYLCATEGLTYLAEDTQYFGPGTRLTVL.

The chain is built from TRBV11-2 and TRBJ1-6, with D unclear. V shed 1 base and J shed 6 bases, with 10 bases lying between them. The germline V gene encodes CDR1 SGHAT and CDR2 FQNNGV. This CDR3 is 15 amino acids long. CDR3 region: CASSLGGLGNSPLHF. Here the CDR3 DNA reads TGTGCCAGCAGCTTAGGAGGGTTGGGTAATTCACCCCTCCACTTT.

This clone was seen only a few times. The J gene is TRBJ1-6, the V gene TRBV28, with 8 nucleotides matching TRBD1. CDR1 and CDR2 from the germline V gene are MDHEN and SYDVKM. After removal of 3 bases from V and 10 bases from J, the junction contained 8 bases not matched to a gene. This CDR3 has 15 residues. The DNA of the CDR3 is TGTGCCAGCAGTTTTGGTCCAGGGGGCTACTCACCCCTCCACTTT. Translated: CASSFGPGGYSPLHF.

The chain is built from TRBV23-1 and TRBJ1-3, with 7 positions matching TRBD1. TRBV23-1 is assigned to the ORF class and has an uncertain function. After removal of 4 bases from V and 7 bases from J, the junction contained 10 bases not matched to a gene. The CDR3 is made up of 15 amino acids. The CDR3 spells CASSPRGYHLNTIYF. The CDR3, as DNA: TGCGCCAGCAGTCCCAGGGGGTACCACCTGAACACCATATATTTT.

This clone was seen a single time. The chain employs TRBV7-2 and TRBJ2-2; 8 nucleotides align to TRBD1. The CDR3 is 15 amino acids. CDR1 is SGHTA, CDR2 FQGNSA, per germline. Trimming at V came to 5 bases and at J to 6 bases, leaving 8 bases not matched to a gene. The CDR3 nucleotides are TGTGCCAGCAGCCCGGCACAGGGGGTCGCCGGGGAGCTGTTTTTT. Residues: CASSPAQGVAGELFF.

The V call is TRBV5-8, the J call TRBJ2-3; D not resolved. CDR3 length: 16 amino acids. V gave up 2 bases and J gave up 0 bases, with 13 bases separating them. Germline CDR1 is SGHTS and CDR2 is YDEGEE. The CDR3 nucleotides read TGTGCCAGCAGCTTAAGAGTCTCCTCTAGCACAGATACGCAGTATTTT. Translated: CASSLRVSSSTDTQYF.

J is TRBJ2-3 and V is TRBV6-1; no firm D call. This CDR3 contains 12 residues. Germline CDR1 is MNHNS and CDR2 is SASEGT. Deletions cut 2 bases from V and 4 bases from J, with 4 bases between. The CDR3 loop reads CASSEPPDTQYF. The DNA for the CDR3 is TGTGCCAGCAGTGAACCCCCAGATACGCAGTATTTT.

The J gene is TRBJ1-2, the V gene TRBV18, with 7 bases identical to TRBD1. The CDR3 contains 12 residues. Germline V CDR1 and CDR2: KGHSH, LQKENI. Losses at the gene ends were 5 bases for V and 7 bases for J; bases not matched to a gene: 4. The CDR3: CASSMDRTGYTF. In DNA, the CDR3 is TGTGCCAGCTCAATGGACAGGACTGGCTACACCTTC.

In this sample, this clone turned up once. The chain couples TRBV7-9 to TRBJ2-2; no firm D call. The CDR3 totals 16 residues. The ends were cut back, 0 bases at V and 3 bases at J, with 11 bases in the middle. CDR1 is SEHNR and CDR2 is FQNEAQ in the germline V gene (reference sequence). For the CDR3, the DNA is TGTGCCAGCAGCTTAGCGGTGGGGATGGACACCGGGGAGCTGTTTTTT. Amino acids: CASSLAVGMDTGELFF.

The V gene is TRBV7-9, the J gene TRBJ1-6; the D is unclear. The CDR3 is 15 residues long. The germline V gene has CDR1 SEHNR and CDR2 FQNEAQ (reference sequence). V lost 6 bases and J 5 bases, leaving 14 bases between the germline ends. The CDR3 region is CASSPRRAHNSPLHF. The CDR3 nucleotides read TGTGCCAGCAGTCCCCGGAGGGCCCATAATTCACCCCTCCACTTT. Full variable domain (remainder filled in from reference TRBV7-9 and TRBJ1-6): DTGVSQNPRHKITKRGQNVTFRCDPISEHNRLYWYRQTLGQGPEFLTYFQNEAQLEKSRLLSDRFSAERPKGSFSTLEIQRTEQGDSAMYLCASSPRRAHNSPLHFGNGTRLTVT.

CDR3: CATSRGTAYNEQFF. In DNA, the CDR3 is TGTGCCACCAGCAGAGGGACAGCTTACAATGAGCAGTTCTTC. The chain employs TRBV15 and TRBJ2-1; possibly TRBD1 for D (6 bases). The germline V gene has CDR1 LNHNV and CDR2 YYDKDF (reference sequence). The CDR3 spans 14 residues. Trimming removed 1 base from V and 4 bases from J, with 8 bases in between. Full variable domain (missing parts from reference TRBV15 and TRBJ2-1): DAMVIQNPRYQVTQFGKPVTLSCSQTLNHNVMYWYQQKSSQAPKLLFHYYDKDFNNEADTPDNFQSRRPNTSFCFLDIRSPGLGDTAMYLCATSRGTAYNEQFFGPGTRLTVL.

V gene TRBV6-1 combines with J gene TRBJ1-4; D perhaps matches TRBD1 (5 bases). Germline CDR1 reads MNHNS; CDR2 reads SASEGT. V was shortened by 4 bases and J by 10 bases, with 22 bases between the two germline ends. The CDR3 has 16 residues. In DNA form, the CDR3 reads TGTGCCAGCAGTGGCGGGGCCCAGGTATCAGAGGGAAAACTGTTTTTT. It encodes CASSGGAQVSEGKLFF.

The chain combines TRBV28 with TRBJ1-3; D not certain. Trimming left V 2 bases short and J 2 bases short, with 10 bases between. This CDR3 is 15 amino acids long. CDR1 and CDR2 from the germline V gene are MDHEN and SYDVKM. CDR3 DNA sequence: TGTGCCAGCAGTTTAAGTTCGTACGCTGGAAACACCATATATTTT. Protein product: CASSLSSYAGNTIYF.

The chain has TRBV6-5 and TRBJ1-2; TRBD1 is a possible D gene (6 bases). This CDR3 has 13 residues. Trimming stripped 4 bases from V and 6 bases from J, with 12 bases between. Germline V lookup: CDR1 MNHEY, CDR2 SVGAGI. The chain's CDR3 is CASSSTGSDGYTF. For the CDR3, the DNA is TGTGCCAGCAGTTCAACAGGGTCTGATGGCTACACCTTC.

The chain recombines TRBV30 with TRBJ2-1; D perhaps matches TRBD2 (6 bases). V was cut by 2 bases and J by 3 bases, with 8 bases left in between. The CDR3 totals 13 residues. The germline V gene encodes CDR1 GTSNPN and CDR2 SVGIG (reference sequence). In DNA form, the CDR3 reads TGTGCCTGGAGTCACGGGAGCTACAATGAGCAGTTCTTC. Protein product: CAWSHGSYNEQFF.

This clone was counted a single time. The chain links TRBV4-1 to TRBJ1-1, with D possibly TRBD1 on 5 matching bases. From germline, CDR1 is MGHRA and CDR2 YSYEKL. Trimming took 4 bases from V and 13 from J, leaving 22 bases between them. The CDR3 consists of 14 residues. DNA for the CDR3: TGCGCCAGCAGCCCCACAGGACCCGTCACGGGGGTTTTCTTT. Residues: CASSPTGPVTGVFF.

The V call is TRBV7-9, the J call TRBJ1-6; D gene ambiguous. V was pared by 11 bases and J by 0 bases, with 14 bases between. The germline V gene has CDR1 SEHNR and CDR2 FQNEAQ (reference sequence). The CDR3 covers 15 residues. The CDR3 nucleotides are TGTGCCCCTAACCCGTGGAGCTCCTATAATTCACCCCTCCACTTT. Its protein product is CAPNPWSSYNSPLHF. Drawing the rest from reference TRBV7-9 and TRBJ1-6, the complete variable domain is DTGVSQNPRHKITKRGQNVTFRCDPISEHNRLYWYRQTLGQGPEFLTYFQNEAQLEKSRLLSDRFSAERPKGSFSTLEIQRTEQGDSAMYLCAPNPWSSYNSPLHFGNGTRLTVT.

The table lists this clone with a few counts. The rearrangement joins TRBV30 to TRBJ2-1; 11 positions agree with TRBD2. The V gene's germline CDR1 is GTSNPN and CDR2 SVGIG (reference sequence). The V segment lost 5 bases and the J segment 6 bases; nucleotides outside the gene matches: 9. The CDR3 length is 15 residues. The CDR3 nucleotides are TGTGCCTGGCGGATAGCGGGAGGGCCAATCAATGAGCAGTTCTTC. This codes for CAWRIAGGPINEQFF.

This chain uses TRBV7-3 with TRBJ1-1; possibly TRBD1 for D (6 bases). This CDR3 comprises 14 residues. Germline CDR1 reads SGHTA; CDR2 reads FQGTGA. V lost 5 bases and J lost 3, with 13 bases in between. Here the CDR3 reads CASSRGQSYTEAFF. CDR3 DNA sequence: TGTGCCAGCAGCCGTGGACAGTCCTACACTGAAGCTTTCTTT.

The rearrangement links TRBV5-1 to TRBJ2-5, with D unclear. The CDR3 totals 14 residues. Germline CDR1 SGHRS, CDR2 YFSETQ. Trimming cost V 0 bases and J 1 base, with 7 bases left between them. The CDR3, as DNA: TGCGCCAGCAGCTTGGTGGTGGGCCAAGAGACCCAGTACTTC. This codes for CASSLVVGQETQYF.

The J gene is TRBJ1-4, the V gene TRBV30; no clear D gene. In germline, CDR1 is GTSNPN, CDR2 SVGIG (reference sequence). Trimming stripped 2 bases from V and 8 bases from J, with 15 bases between. This CDR3 has 14 amino acids. The DNA for the CDR3 is TGTGCCTGGAGTTCAGGACGGAGCACCGAAAAACTGTTTTTT. Encoded protein: CAWSSGRSTEKLFF.

The chain has TRBV6-5 and TRBJ1-1, with a possible D match to TRBD1 (5 bases). The V end was cut by 0 bases, the J end by 7 bases, with 12 bases between. Germline loops: CDR1 MNHEY, CDR2 SVGAGI. The CDR3 has 14 amino acids. CDR3 coding DNA: TGTGCCAGCAGTTACTCCAGGCAGGGAAATGAAGCTTTCTTT. Its translation is CASSYSRQGNEAFF.